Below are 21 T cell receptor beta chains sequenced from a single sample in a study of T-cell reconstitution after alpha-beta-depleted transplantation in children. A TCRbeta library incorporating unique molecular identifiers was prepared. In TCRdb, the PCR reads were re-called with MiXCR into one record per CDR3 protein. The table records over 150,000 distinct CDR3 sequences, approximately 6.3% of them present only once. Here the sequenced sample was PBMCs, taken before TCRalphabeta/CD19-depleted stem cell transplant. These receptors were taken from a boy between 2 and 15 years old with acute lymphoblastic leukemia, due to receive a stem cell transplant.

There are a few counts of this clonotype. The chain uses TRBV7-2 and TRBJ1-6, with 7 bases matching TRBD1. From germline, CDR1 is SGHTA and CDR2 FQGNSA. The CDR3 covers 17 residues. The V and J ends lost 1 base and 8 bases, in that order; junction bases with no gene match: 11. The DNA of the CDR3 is TGTGCCAGCAGCTTAGGTAGGAGGGGGCGCGGTTATTCACCCCTCCACTTT. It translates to CASSLGRRGRGYSPLHF.

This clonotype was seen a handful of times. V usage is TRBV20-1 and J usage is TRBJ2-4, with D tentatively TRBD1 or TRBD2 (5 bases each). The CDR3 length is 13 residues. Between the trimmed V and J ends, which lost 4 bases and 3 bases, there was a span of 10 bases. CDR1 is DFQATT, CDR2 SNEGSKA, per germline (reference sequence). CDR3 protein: CSATGGGKNIQYF. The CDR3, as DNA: TGCAGTGCTACGGGTGGGGGCAAAAACATTCAGTACTTC.

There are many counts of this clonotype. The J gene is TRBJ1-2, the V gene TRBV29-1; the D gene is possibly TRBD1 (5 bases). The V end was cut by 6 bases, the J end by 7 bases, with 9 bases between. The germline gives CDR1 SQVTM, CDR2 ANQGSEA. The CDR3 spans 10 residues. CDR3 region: CSVGDAGYTF. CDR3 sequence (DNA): TGCAGCGTGGGGGACGCTGGCTACACCTTC. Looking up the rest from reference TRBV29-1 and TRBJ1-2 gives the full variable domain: SAVISQKPSRDICQRGTSLTIQCQVDSQVTMMFWYRQQPGQSLTLIATANQGSEATYESGFVIDKFPISRPNLTFSTLTVSNMSPEDSSIYLCSVGDAGYTFGSGTRLTVV.

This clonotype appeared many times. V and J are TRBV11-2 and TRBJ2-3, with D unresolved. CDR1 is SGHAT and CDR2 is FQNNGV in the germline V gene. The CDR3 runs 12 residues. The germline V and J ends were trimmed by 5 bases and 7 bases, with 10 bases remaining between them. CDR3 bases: TGTGCCAGCAGCCCAGAGGCGAATACGCAGTATTTT. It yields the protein CASSPEANTQYF.

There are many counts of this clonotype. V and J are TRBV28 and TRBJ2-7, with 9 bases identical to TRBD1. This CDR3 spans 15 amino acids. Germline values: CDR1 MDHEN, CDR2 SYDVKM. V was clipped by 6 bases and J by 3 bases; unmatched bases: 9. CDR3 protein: CASSPTRDRDYEQYF. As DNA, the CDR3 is TGTGCCAGCAGCCCCACCCGGGACAGGGACTACGAGCAGTACTTC.

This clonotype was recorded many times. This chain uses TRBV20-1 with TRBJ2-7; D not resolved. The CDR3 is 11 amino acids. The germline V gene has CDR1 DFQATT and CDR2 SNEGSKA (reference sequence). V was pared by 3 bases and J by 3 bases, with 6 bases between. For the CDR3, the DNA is TGCAGTGCTAGTCATAACTACGAGCAGTACTTC. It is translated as CSASHNYEQYF.

CDR3 in amino acids: CASSLRRRQDGGYTF. The CDR3 nucleotides read TGTGCCAGCAGCTTGAGGCGTAGGCAGGATGGTGGCTACACCTTC. The gene calls are TRBV7-2 and TRBJ1-2, with no clear D. There are 15 residues in the CDR3. Trimming shortened V by 3 bases and J by 7 bases, and 18 bases separated the two germline ends. The V gene's germline CDR1 is SGHTA and CDR2 FQGNSA.

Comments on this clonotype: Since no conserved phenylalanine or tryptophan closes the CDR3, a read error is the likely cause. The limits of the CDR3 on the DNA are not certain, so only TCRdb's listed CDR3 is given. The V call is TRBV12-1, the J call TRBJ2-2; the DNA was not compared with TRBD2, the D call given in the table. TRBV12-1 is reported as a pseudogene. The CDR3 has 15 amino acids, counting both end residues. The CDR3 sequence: CASSFLGDSTGELFV.

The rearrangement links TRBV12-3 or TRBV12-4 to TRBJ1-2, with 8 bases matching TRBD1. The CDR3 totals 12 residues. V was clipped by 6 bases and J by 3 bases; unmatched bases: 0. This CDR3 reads CASRTGDYGYTF. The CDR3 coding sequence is TGTGCCAGCAGGACAGGGGACTATGGCTACACCTTC.

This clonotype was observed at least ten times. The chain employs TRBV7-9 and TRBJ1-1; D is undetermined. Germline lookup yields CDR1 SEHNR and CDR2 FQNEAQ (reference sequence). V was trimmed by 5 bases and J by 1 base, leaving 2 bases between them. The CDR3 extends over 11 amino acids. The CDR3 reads CASSQNTEAFF. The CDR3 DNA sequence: TGTGCCAGCAGCCAGAACACTGAAGCTTTCTTT.

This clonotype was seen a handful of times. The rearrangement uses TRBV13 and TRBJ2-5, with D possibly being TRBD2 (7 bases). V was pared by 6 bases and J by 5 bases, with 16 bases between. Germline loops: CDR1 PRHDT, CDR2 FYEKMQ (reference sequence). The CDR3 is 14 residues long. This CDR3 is CASSRRGAQETQYF. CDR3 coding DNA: TGTGCCAGCAGTCGACGGGGGGCGCAGGAGACCCAGTACTTC. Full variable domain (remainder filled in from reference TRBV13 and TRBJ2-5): AAGVIQSPRHLIKEKRETATLKCYPIPRHDTVYWYQQGPGQDPQFLISFYEKMQSDKGSIPDRFSAQQFSDYHSELNMSSLELGDSALYFCASSRRGAQETQYFGPGTRLLVL.

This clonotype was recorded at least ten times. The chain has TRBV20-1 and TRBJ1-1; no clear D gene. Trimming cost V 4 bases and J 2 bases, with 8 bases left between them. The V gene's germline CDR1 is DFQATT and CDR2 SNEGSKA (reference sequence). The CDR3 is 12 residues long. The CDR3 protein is CSAMGLNTEAFF. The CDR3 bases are TGCAGTGCTATGGGATTAAACACTGAAGCTTTCTTT.

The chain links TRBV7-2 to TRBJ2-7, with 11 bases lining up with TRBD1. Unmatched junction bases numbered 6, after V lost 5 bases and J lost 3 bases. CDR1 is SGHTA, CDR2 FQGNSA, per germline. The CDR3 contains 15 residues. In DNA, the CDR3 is TGTGCCAGCAGCGGGAGGACAGGGGGCGTCTACGAGCAGTACTTC. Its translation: CASSGRTGGVYEQYF.

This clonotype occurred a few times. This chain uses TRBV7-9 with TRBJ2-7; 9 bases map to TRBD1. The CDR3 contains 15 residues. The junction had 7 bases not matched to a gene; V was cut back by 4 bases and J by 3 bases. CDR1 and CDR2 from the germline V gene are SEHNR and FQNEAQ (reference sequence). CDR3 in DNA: TGTGCCAGCAGCTCACCCGGGACAGGGCACTACGAGCAGTACTTC. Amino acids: CASSSPGTGHYEQYF.

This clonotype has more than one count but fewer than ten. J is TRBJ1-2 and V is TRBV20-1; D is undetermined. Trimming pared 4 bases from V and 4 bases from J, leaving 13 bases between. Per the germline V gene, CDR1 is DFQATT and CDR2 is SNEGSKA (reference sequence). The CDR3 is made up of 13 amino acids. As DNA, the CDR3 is TGCAGTGCTACCGTGGACTCAAGCTATGGCTACACCTTC. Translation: CSATVDSSYGYTF.

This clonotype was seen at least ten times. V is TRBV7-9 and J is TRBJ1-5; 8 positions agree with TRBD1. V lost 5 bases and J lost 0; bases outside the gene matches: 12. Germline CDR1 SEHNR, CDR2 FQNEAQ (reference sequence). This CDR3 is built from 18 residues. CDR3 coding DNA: TGTGCCAGCAGCCCCGGGACAGGAGACTACTATAGCAATCAGCCCCAGCATTTT. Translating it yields CASSPGTGDYYSNQPQHF.

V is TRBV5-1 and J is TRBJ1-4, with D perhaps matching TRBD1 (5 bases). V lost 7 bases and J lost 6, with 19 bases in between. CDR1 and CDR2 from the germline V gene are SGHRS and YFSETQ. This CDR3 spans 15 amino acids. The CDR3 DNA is TGCGCCAGCTCCTATCGGGGCGGTGGGGATGAAAAACTGTTTTTT. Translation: CASSYRGGGDEKLFF.

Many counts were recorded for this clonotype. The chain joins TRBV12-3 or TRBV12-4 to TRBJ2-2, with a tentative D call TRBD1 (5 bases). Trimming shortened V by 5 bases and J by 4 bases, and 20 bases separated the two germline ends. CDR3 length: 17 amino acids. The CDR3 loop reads CASSPTPGRRATGELFF. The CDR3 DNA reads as TGTGCCAGCAGTCCAACCCCAGGGCGTCGGGCCACCGGGGAGCTGTTTTTT.

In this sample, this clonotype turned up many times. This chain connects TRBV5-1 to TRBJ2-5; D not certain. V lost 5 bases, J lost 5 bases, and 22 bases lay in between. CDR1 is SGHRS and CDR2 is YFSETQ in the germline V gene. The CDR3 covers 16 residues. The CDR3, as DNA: TGCGCCAGCAGTGGGTCCGCAGGAACCTTGGGGGAGACCCAGTACTTC. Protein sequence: CASSGSAGTLGETQYF.

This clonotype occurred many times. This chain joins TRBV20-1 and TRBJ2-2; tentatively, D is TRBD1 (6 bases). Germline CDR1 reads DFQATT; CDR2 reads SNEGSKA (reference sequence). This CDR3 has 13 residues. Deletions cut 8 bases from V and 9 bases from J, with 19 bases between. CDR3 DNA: TGCAGTCCCCTGGGGGCTGACGATCGGGAGCTGTTTTTT. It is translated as CSPLGADDRELFF.

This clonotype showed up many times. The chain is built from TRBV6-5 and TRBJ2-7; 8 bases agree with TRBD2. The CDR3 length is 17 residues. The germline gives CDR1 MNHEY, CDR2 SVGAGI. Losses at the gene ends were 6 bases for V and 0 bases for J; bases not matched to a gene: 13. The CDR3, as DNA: TGTGCCAGCAGCCGCAGGCCTACTAGCGGAGGCTCCTACGAGCAGTACTTC. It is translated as CASSRRPTSGGSYEQYF.